This T cell receptor (beta chain) came from a study of T cell repertoires in cytomegalovirus infection. Concerning this clonotype itself: This could be a read error, since a much larger clone is one nucleotide away.

TCRdb analysed the reads with MiXCR anew, one entry per CDR3 protein. Among approximately 500,000 distinct CDR3 sequences, approximately 17% were seen once, and the ten largest hold 20% to 30%. The receptor comes from a human donor in good health (CMV status not recorded). Some clones in this sample may be carry-over from other donors' samples. Specimen: CD8+ T cells from PBMCs.

CDR3 nucleotide sequence: TGTGCCAGCAGTTCTTATTATGGTAGCGGGGATCAGCCCAAGCATTTT. Translated: CASSSYYGSGDQPKHF. The chain links TRBV27 to TRBJ1-5; D is unclear. The germline V gene encodes CDR1 MNHEY and CDR2 SMNVEV (reference sequence). This CDR3 comprises 16 residues.